This T cell receptor (beta chain) derives from a study of control samples from healthy donors and cancer patients. The germline CDR1 and CDR2 sequences are MNHNS and SASEGT. V lost 1 base and J 4 bases, leaving 7 bases between the germline ends. The CDR3 sequence is 13 residues long. Only in-frame clones appear in the TCRdb table, and some are missing; sequencing was by immunoSEQ multiplex PCR. The sample includes about 130,000 clones, roughly 94% of them seen just once. The sample taken for sequencing was PBMCs. The chain joins TRBV6-1 to TRBJ1-1, with D tentatively TRBD1 (5 bases). The sequence was collected from a man in his sixties with colorectal cancer. Written as DNA, the CDR3 is TGTGCCAGCAGTGAAGGGGGGGTCACTGAAGCTTTCTTT. It codes for CASSEGGVTEAFF.